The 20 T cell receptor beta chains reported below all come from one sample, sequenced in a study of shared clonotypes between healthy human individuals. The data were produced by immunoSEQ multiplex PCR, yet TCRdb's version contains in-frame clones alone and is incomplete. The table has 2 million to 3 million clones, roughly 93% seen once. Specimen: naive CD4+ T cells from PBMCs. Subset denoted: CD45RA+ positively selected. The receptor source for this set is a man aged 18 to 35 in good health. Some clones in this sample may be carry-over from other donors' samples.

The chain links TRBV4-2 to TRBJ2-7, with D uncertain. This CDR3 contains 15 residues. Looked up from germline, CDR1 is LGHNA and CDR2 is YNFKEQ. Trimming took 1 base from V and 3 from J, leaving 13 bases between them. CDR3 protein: CASSQGAQSVYEQYF. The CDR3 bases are TGTGCCAGCAGCCAAGGCGCGCAGAGCGTCTACGAGCAGTACTTC.

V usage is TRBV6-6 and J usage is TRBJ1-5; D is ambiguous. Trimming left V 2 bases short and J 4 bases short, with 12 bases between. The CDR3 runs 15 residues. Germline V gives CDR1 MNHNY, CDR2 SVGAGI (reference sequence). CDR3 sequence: CASSYGRSRNQPQHF. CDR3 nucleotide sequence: TGTGCCAGCAGTTACGGGAGATCTCGGAATCAGCCCCAGCATTTT.

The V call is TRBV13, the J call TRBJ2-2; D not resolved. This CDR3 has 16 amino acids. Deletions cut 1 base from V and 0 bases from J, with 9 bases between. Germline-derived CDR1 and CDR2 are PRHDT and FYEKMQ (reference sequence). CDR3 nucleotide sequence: TGTGCCAGCAGCTTAGCGGTTCAATCGAACACCGGGGAGCTGTTTTTT. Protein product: CASSLAVQSNTGELFF.

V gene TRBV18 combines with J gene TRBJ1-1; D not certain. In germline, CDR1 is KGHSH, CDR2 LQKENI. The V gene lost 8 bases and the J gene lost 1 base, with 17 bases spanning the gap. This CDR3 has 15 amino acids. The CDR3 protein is CASISRQTSNTEAFF. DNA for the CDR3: TGTGCCAGCATTAGCCGGCAGACCTCGAACACTGAAGCTTTCTTT.

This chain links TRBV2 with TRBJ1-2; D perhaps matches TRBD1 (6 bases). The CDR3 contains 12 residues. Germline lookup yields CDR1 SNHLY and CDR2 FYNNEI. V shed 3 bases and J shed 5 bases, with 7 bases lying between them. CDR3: CASSDGQYGYTF. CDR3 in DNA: TGTGCCAGCAGTGACGGACAGTATGGCTACACCTTC.

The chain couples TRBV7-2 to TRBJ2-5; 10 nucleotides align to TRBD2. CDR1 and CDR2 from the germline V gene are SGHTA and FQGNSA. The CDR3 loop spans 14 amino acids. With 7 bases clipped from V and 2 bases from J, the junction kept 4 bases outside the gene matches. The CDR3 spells CASTLTSGQETQYF. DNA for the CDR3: TGTGCCAGCACCCTGACTAGCGGGCAAGAGACCCAGTACTTC.

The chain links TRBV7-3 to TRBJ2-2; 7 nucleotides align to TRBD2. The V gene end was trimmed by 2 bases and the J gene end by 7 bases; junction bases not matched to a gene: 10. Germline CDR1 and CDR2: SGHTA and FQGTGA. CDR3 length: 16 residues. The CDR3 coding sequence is TGTGCCAGCAGCTTACGTGGGAGGGCCTTATTCGGGGAGCTGTTTTTT. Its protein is CASSLRGRALFGELFF.

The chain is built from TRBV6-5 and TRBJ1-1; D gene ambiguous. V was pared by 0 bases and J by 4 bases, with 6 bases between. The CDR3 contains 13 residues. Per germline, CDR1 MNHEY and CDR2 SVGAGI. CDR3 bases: TGTGCCAGCAGTTACTCGAGTCTCACTGAAGCTTTCTTT. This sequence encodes CASSYSSLTEAFF.

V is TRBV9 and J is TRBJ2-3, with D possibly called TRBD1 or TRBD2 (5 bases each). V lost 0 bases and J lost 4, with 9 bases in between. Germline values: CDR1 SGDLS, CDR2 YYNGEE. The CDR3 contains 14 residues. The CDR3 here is CASSVAGTSDTQYF. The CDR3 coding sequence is TGTGCCAGCAGCGTAGCTGGGACCTCAGATACGCAGTATTTT.

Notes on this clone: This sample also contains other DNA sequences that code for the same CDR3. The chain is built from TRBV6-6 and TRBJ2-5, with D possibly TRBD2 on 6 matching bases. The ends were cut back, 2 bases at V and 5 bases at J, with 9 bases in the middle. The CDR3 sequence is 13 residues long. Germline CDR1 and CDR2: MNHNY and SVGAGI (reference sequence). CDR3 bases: TGTGCCAGCAGTTACGGAGGGTTGGAGACCCAGTACTTC. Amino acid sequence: CASSYGGLETQYF.

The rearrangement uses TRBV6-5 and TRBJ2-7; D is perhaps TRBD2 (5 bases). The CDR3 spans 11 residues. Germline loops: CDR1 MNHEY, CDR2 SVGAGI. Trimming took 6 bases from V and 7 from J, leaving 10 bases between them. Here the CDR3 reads CASRLTGEQYF. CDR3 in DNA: TGTGCCAGCAGACTTACGGGGGAGCAGTACTTC.

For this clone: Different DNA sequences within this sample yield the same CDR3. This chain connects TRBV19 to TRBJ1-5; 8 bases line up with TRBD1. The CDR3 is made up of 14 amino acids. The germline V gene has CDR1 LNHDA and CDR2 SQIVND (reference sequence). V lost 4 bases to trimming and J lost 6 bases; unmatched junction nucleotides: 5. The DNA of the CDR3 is TGTGCCAGTAGTACCACAGGGGGAGGTCAGCCCCAGCATTTT. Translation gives CASSTTGGGQPQHF.

The CDR3 protein is CASSLHVGFQKGLYNEQFF. CDR3 DNA sequence: TGTGCCAGCAGTTTGCATGTAGGGTTTCAAAAAGGGCTCTACAATGAGCAGTTCTTC. The V gene is TRBV28, the J gene TRBJ2-1; no reliable D call. The CDR3 covers 19 residues. V was clipped by 3 bases and J by 3 bases, with 24 bases between them. The germline V gene has CDR1 MDHEN and CDR2 SYDVKM. Variable domain in full (rest from reference TRBV28 and TRBJ2-1): DVKVTQSSRYLVKRTGEKVFLECVQDMDHENMFWYRQDPGLGLRLIYFSYDVKMKEKGDIPEGYSVSREKKERFSLILESASTNQTSMYLCASSLHVGFQKGLYNEQFFGPGTRLTVL.

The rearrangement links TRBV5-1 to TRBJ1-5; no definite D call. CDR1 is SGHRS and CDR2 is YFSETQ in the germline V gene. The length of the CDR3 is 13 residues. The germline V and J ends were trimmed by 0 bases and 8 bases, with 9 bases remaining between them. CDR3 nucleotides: TGCGCCAGCAGCTTGGCCTCTGGGGAGCCCCAGCATTTT. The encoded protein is CASSLASGEPQHF. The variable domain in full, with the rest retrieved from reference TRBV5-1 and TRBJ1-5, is KAGVTQTPRYLIKTRGQQVTLSCSPISGHRSVSWYQQTPGQGLQFLFEYFSETQRNKGNFPGRFSGRQFSNSRSEMNVSTLELGDSALYLCASSLASGEPQHFGDGTRLSIL.

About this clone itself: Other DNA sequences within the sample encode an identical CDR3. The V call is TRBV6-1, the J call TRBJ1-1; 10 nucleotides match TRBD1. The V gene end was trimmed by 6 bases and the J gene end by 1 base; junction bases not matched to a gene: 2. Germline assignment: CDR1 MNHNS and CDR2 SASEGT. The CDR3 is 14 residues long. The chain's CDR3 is CASSWDRGNTEAFF. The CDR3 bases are TGTGCCAGCAGCTGGGACAGGGGGAACACTGAAGCTTTCTTT.

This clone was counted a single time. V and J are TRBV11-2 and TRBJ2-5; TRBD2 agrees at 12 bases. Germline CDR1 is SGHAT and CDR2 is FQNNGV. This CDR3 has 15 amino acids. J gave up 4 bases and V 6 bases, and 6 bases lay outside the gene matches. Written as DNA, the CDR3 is TGTGCCAGCAGACAGACTAGCGGGGGAGTAGAGACCCAGTACTTC. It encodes CASRQTSGGVETQYF.

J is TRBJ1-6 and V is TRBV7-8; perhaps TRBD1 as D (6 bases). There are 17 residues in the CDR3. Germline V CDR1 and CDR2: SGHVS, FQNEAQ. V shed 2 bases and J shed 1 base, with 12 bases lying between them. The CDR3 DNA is TGTGCCAGCAGCTTATCCAGGGGCGGGTCCTATAATTCACCCCTCCACTTT. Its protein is CASSLSRGGSYNSPLHF.

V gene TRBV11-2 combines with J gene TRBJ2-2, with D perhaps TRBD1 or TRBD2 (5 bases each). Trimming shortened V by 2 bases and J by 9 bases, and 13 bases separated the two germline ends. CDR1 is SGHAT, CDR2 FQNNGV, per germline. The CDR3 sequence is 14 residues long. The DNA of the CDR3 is TGTGCCAGCAGCTTATCCCGTGGGGGTAGGGAGCTGTTTTTT. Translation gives CASSLSRGGRELFF.

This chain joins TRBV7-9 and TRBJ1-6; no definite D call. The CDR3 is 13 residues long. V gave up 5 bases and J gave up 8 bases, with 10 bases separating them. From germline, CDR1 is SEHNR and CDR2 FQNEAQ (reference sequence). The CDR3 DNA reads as TGTGCCAGCAGCCCAGACCCTTATTCACCCCTCCACTTT. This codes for CASSPDPYSPLHF.

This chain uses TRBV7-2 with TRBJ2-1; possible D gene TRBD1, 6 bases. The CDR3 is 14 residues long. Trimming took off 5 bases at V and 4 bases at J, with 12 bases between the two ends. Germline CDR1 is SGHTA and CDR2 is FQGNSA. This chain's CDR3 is CASSQRTGYNEQFF. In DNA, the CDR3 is TGTGCCAGCAGCCAACGAACAGGGTACAATGAGCAGTTCTTC. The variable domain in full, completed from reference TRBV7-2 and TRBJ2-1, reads GAGVSQSPSNKVTEKGKDVELRCDPISGHTALYWYRQSLGQGLEFLIYFQGNSAPDKSGLPSDRFSAERTGGSVSTLTIQRTQQEDSAVYLCASSQRTGYNEQFFGPGTRLTVL.